Below, 32 T cell receptor beta chains from the same sample are listed, as sequenced in a study of blood T cell repertoires in COVID-19. Repertoires were generated with immunoSEQ multiplex PCR, while TCRdb's copy carries only in-frame clones and drops some. The sample has about 170,000 clones; around four fifths are singletons. Sample: peripheral blood. The receptors were sampled from a woman aged 55-70 years with acute or convalescent COVID-19.

The CDR3 bases are TGTGCCACCAGTGACCGCCGCGGGGGGCGGTACGAGCAGTACTTC. Protein product: CATSDRRGGRYEQYF. The chain couples TRBV24-1 to TRBJ2-7; TRBD2 agrees at 8 bases. Looked up from germline, CDR1 is KGHDR and CDR2 is SFDVKD. Trimming cost V 4 bases and J 4 bases; bases outside gene matches: 8. The CDR3 sequence is 15 residues long.

The chain recombines TRBV7-9 with TRBJ2-3; 7 bases are shared with TRBD2. V shed 0 bases and J 0 bases; nucleotides not matched to a gene: 3. The CDR3 has 16 residues. The germline V gene encodes CDR1 SEHNR and CDR2 FQNEAQ (reference sequence). For the CDR3, the DNA is TGTGCCAGCAGCTTAGCATGGGGGGGTAGCACAGATACGCAGTATTTT. Its translation: CASSLAWGGSTDTQYF. The full variable domain, its missing parts supplied by reference TRBV7-9 and TRBJ2-3, is DTGVSQNPRHKITKRGQNVTFRCDPISEHNRLYWYRQTLGQGPEFLTYFQNEAQLEKSRLLSDRFSAERPKGSFSTLEIQRTEQGDSAMYLCASSLAWGGSTDTQYFGPGTRLTVL.

The chain has TRBV9 and TRBJ1-6, with 9 bases aligning to TRBD1. Losses at the gene ends were 0 bases for V and 6 bases for J; bases not matched to a gene: 1. CDR3 size: 15 residues. CDR1 and CDR2 (germline): SGDLS, YYNGEE. CDR3: CASSVGGQGNSPLHF. CDR3 bases: TGTGCCAGCAGCGTAGGGGGACAGGGTAATTCACCCCTCCACTTT.

The V and J genes are TRBV5-1 and TRBJ1-6, with 10 nucleotides matching TRBD1. The germline V gene encodes CDR1 SGHRS and CDR2 YFSETQ. The CDR3 spans 17 residues. V gave up 3 bases and J gave up 5 bases; unmatched junction bases: 8. CDR3 residues: CASSWAGDRGNNSPLHF. The CDR3 coding sequence is TGCGCCAGCAGCTGGGCGGGGGACAGGGGAAATAATTCACCCCTCCACTTT.

The chain uses TRBV4-1 and TRBJ2-1; 8 bases align to TRBD1. Germline CDR1 MGHRA, CDR2 YSYEKL. V lost 6 bases and J lost 2; bases outside the gene matches: 6. CDR3 length: 15 residues. CDR3 in amino acids: CASSQRTGTYNEQFF. The CDR3, as DNA: TGCGCCAGCAGTCAGCGGACAGGGACCTACAATGAGCAGTTCTTC.

This chain joins TRBV28 and TRBJ1-5, with TRBD1 matching 7 bases. This CDR3 has 13 amino acids. CDR1 and CDR2 from the germline V gene are MDHEN and SYDVKM. The junction had 2 bases not matched to a gene; V was cut back by 8 bases and J by 1 base. The CDR3 protein is CASADRSNQPQHF. DNA of the CDR3: TGTGCCAGCGCGGACAGGAGCAATCAGCCCCAGCATTTT.

The rearrangement joins TRBV5-6 to TRBJ2-7, with 9 positions matching TRBD1. Unmatched junction bases numbered 12, after V lost 4 bases and J lost 4 bases. This CDR3 region has 16 residues. Germline CDR1 and CDR2: SGHDT and YYEEEE. Here the CDR3 DNA reads TGTGCCAGCAGCCGCAGGACAGGGGACAATAGGTACGAGCAGTACTTC. Protein sequence: CASSRRTGDNRYEQYF.

This sequence joins TRBV5-6 and TRBJ2-5, with 7 bases matching TRBD1. The CDR3 consists of 14 residues. In germline, CDR1 is SGHDT, CDR2 YYEEEE. Trimming took 2 bases from V and 4 from J; bases not matched to a gene: 5. The CDR3 is CASSFTGVRETQYF. CDR3 sequence (DNA): TGTGCCAGCAGCTTTACAGGGGTACGAGAGACCCAGTACTTC.

The DNA for the CDR3 is TGTGCCAGTTCGGTTGGGAACACTGAAGCTTTCTTT. Translation gives CASSVGNTEAFF. V usage is TRBV19 and J usage is TRBJ1-1; no definite D call. V dropped 8 bases and J dropped 1 base, with 8 bases sitting between them. CDR1 and CDR2 from the germline V gene are LNHDA and SQIVND (reference sequence). The CDR3 has 12 residues.

CDR3 coding DNA: TGTGCCAGCAGTGAGCGGGGCCTCAAGACCCAGTACTTC. The encoded protein is CASSERGLKTQYF. This chain joins TRBV2 and TRBJ2-5; weak D call: TRBD2 (6 bases). The germline CDR1 and CDR2 sequences are SNHLY and FYNNEI. V was shortened by 3 bases and J by 6 bases, with 11 bases between the two germline ends. This CDR3 has 13 amino acids.

This chain joins TRBV18 and TRBJ2-4, with 8 bases that match TRBD1. The CDR3 length is 14 residues. With 3 bases clipped from V and 7 bases from J, the junction kept 5 bases outside the gene matches. Per germline, CDR1 KGHSH and CDR2 LQKENI. The DNA of the CDR3 is TGTGCCAGCTCACCCGCCGACAGGGGCAACATTCAGTACTTC. Its protein product is CASSPADRGNIQYF.

This clone appeared a single time. This sequence joins TRBV2 and TRBJ2-2; possible D gene TRBD1, 6 bases. There are 14 residues in the CDR3. The V and J ends lost 7 bases and 2 bases respectively, with 11 bases between them. Germline values: CDR1 SNHLY, CDR2 FYNNEI. CDR3: CASNRDTNTGELFF. The CDR3 DNA reads TGTGCCAGCAACCGGGACACTAACACCGGGGAGCTGTTTTTT. Full variable domain (missing parts from reference TRBV2 and TRBJ2-2): EPEVTQTPSHQVTQMGQEVILRCVPISNHLYFYWYRQILGQKVEFLVSFYNNEISEKSEIFDDQFSVERPDGSNFTLKIRSTKLEDSAMYFCASNRDTNTGELFFGEGSRLTVL.

This chain connects TRBV5-1 to TRBJ2-3, with D perhaps TRBD1 (6 bases). The V end lost 4 bases, the J end lost 5 bases, and 26 bases lay between the germline ends. Per germline, CDR1 SGHRS and CDR2 YFSETQ. This CDR3 contains 18 residues. DNA for the CDR3: TGCGCCAGCAGCCGGCGACCCCAGGGGTCCGCTATTGGAGATACGCAGTATTTT. Translating gives CASSRRPQGSAIGDTQYF. The full variable domain, rest sourced from reference TRBV5-1 and TRBJ2-3, is KAGVTQTPRYLIKTRGQQVTLSCSPISGHRSVSWYQQTPGQGLQFLFEYFSETQRNKGNFPGRFSGRQFSNSRSEMNVSTLELGDSALYLCASSRRPQGSAIGDTQYFGPGTRLTVL.

Only one count was recorded for this clone. The V and J genes are TRBV18 and TRBJ2-1, with D perhaps TRBD1 (6 bases). The V gene lost 3 bases and the J gene lost 7 bases, with 19 bases spanning the gap. The CDR3 runs to 16 residues. Looked up from germline, CDR1 is KGHSH and CDR2 is LQKENI. The CDR3 sequence is CASSPPPQGSRNEQFF. The CDR3 DNA follows: TGTGCCAGCTCACCCCCGCCCCAGGGGAGTCGAAATGAGCAGTTCTTC.

The V gene is TRBV28, the J gene TRBJ1-6; D gene uncertain. This CDR3 has 16 amino acids. With 7 bases removed from V and 0 bases from J, the gap between germline ends came to 13 bases. Looked up from germline, CDR1 is MDHEN and CDR2 is SYDVKM. The CDR3 here is CASTRGGSSYNSPLHF. In nucleotides, the CDR3 is TGTGCCAGCACCCGGGGAGGGAGCTCCTATAATTCACCCCTCCACTTT. The full variable domain, with the rest looked up from reference TRBV28 and TRBJ1-6, is DVKVTQSSRYLVKRTGEKVFLECVQDMDHENMFWYRQDPGLGLRLIYFSYDVKMKEKGDIPEGYSVSREKKERFSLILESASTNQTSMYLCASTRGGSSYNSPLHFGNGTRLTVT.

The rearrangement links TRBV5-1 to TRBJ1-4; 10 bases fit TRBD1. From germline, CDR1 is SGHRS and CDR2 YFSETQ. The CDR3 contains 14 residues. The V and J ends lost 4 bases and 7 bases, in that order; junction bases with no gene match: 4. Written as DNA, the CDR3 is TGCGCCAGCAGCCCCGGGACAGGGGTTGAAAAACTGTTTTTT. Translation: CASSPGTGVEKLFF. Using reference TRBV5-1 and TRBJ1-4 for the parts outside the CDR3, the full variable domain is KAGVTQTPRYLIKTRGQQVTLSCSPISGHRSVSWYQQTPGQGLQFLFEYFSETQRNKGNFPGRFSGRQFSNSRSEMNVSTLELGDSALYLCASSPGTGVEKLFFGSGTQLSVL.

This clone was counted once. The chain is built from TRBV7-2 and TRBJ2-7; 9 bases are shared with TRBD1. The CDR3 runs 15 residues. Trimming at V came to 3 bases and at J to 5 bases, leaving 8 bases not matched to a gene. Germline-derived CDR1 and CDR2 are SGHTA and FQGNSA. The CDR3 is CASSFVRDRAHEQYF. The DNA for the CDR3 is TGTGCCAGCAGCTTCGTTCGGGACAGGGCTCACGAGCAGTACTTC.

V usage is TRBV2 and J usage is TRBJ1-6, with 7 bases that match TRBD1. Trimming removed 6 bases from V and 0 bases from J; junction bases left unmatched: 2. Germline lookup yields CDR1 SNHLY and CDR2 FYNNEI. The length of the CDR3 is 15 residues. The CDR3, as DNA: TGTGCCAGCAGACAGGGGAACTCCTATAATTCACCCCTCCACTTT. It encodes CASRQGNSYNSPLHF.

This chain links TRBV6-5 with TRBJ1-2; possible D gene TRBD1, 6 bases. V gave up 5 bases and J gave up 6 bases, with 19 bases separating them. Looked up from germline, CDR1 is MNHEY and CDR2 is SVGAGI. The CDR3 has 15 residues. CDR3 residues: CASSLSGGGGNGYTF. The CDR3 DNA reads as TGTGCCAGCAGTCTATCGGGCGGGGGGGGCAATGGCTACACCTTC.

The chain combines TRBV7-2 with TRBJ1-4, with D uncertain. Trimming took off 5 bases at V and 2 bases at J, with 9 bases between the two ends. The CDR3 extends over 14 amino acids. The V gene's germline CDR1 is SGHTA and CDR2 FQGNSA. CDR3 residues: CASSHSGTNEKLFF. Written as DNA, the CDR3 is TGTGCCAGCAGCCACTCGGGGACTAATGAAAAACTGTTTTTT. Based on the CDR3 plus reference TRBV7-2 and TRBJ1-4, the full variable domain is GAGVSQSPSNKVTEKGKDVELRCDPISGHTALYWYRQSLGQGLEFLIYFQGNSAPDKSGLPSDRFSAERTGGSVSTLTIQRTQQEDSAVYLCASSHSGTNEKLFFGSGTQLSVL.

This sequence joins TRBV4-2 and TRBJ1-4; D unclear. The germline gives CDR1 LGHNA, CDR2 YNFKEQ. Deletions cut 1 base from V and 0 bases from J, with 12 bases between. This CDR3 contains 17 residues. The CDR3 here is CASSQVSNGATNEKLFF. The CDR3 region has the DNA TGTGCCAGCAGCCAAGTCTCCAACGGTGCAACTAATGAAAAACTGTTTTTT.

The rearrangement links TRBV30 to TRBJ1-5, with D possibly TRBD1 on 5 matching bases. V was shortened by 2 bases and J by 0 bases, with 17 bases between the two germline ends. CDR3 length: 17 residues. Germline CDR1 reads GTSNPN; CDR2 reads SVGIG (reference sequence). The CDR3 DNA is TGTGCCTGGAGTTCTCGGGGGGGAATCGGTAGCAATCAGCCCCAGCATTTT. Translated: CAWSSRGGIGSNQPQHF.

This clone has only one observation. The V gene is TRBV3-1 (or the pseudogene TRBV3-2), the J gene TRBJ2-3; perhaps TRBD1 as D (6 bases). Germline CDR1 LGHDT, CDR2 YNNKEL (reference sequence). Deletions cut 0 bases from V and 5 bases from J, with 15 bases between. CDR3 size: 16 residues. The CDR3 coding sequence is TGTGCCAGCAGCCAAGAGCGTGTTACAGGGAGAGATACGCAGTATTTT. Protein sequence: CASSQERVTGRDTQYF.

The V call is TRBV18, the J call TRBJ1-2; TRBD1 agrees at 7 bases. V dropped 2 bases and J dropped 9; count of bases not matched to a gene: 6. The CDR3 is made up of 13 amino acids. Germline V gene sequence: CDR1 KGHSH, CDR2 LQKENI. CDR3 in DNA: TGTGCCAGCTCACCAGCACAGGGGTTTAGCTACACCTTC. Amino acid sequence: CASSPAQGFSYTF.

J is TRBJ1-2 and V is TRBV7-9; tentative D call: TRBD1 (6 bases). CDR3 length: 14 amino acids. V was trimmed by 1 base and J by 3 bases, leaving 9 bases between them. Germline-derived CDR1 and CDR2 are SEHNR and FQNEAQ (reference sequence). The CDR3 sequence is CASSLVGQYYGYTF. CDR3 DNA sequence: TGTGCCAGCAGCTTAGTAGGACAGTACTATGGCTACACCTTC. Drawing the rest from reference TRBV7-9 and TRBJ1-2, the complete variable domain is DTGVSQNPRHKITKRGQNVTFRCDPISEHNRLYWYRQTLGQGPEFLTYFQNEAQLEKSRLLSDRFSAERPKGSFSTLEIQRTEQGDSAMYLCASSLVGQYYGYTFGSGTRLTVV.

The rearrangement uses TRBV15 and TRBJ1-2; maybe TRBD1 (5 bases). Trimming stripped 3 bases from V and 8 bases from J, with 13 bases between. Germline V gene lookup returns CDR1 LNHNV and CDR2 YYDKDF (reference sequence). The CDR3 extends over 13 amino acids. In DNA form, the CDR3 reads TGTGCCACCAGCAGTCAGGGCCTGTGGGGCTACACCTTC. This translates into CATSSQGLWGYTF. Based on the CDR3 plus reference TRBV15 and TRBJ1-2, the full variable domain is DAMVIQNPRYQVTQFGKPVTLSCSQTLNHNVMYWYQQKSSQAPKLLFHYYDKDFNNEADTPDNFQSRRPNTSFCFLDIRSPGLGDTAMYLCATSSQGLWGYTFGSGTRLTVV.

The chain recombines TRBV6-1 with TRBJ2-7, with 9 bases aligning to TRBD1. V lost 5 bases, J lost 0 bases, and 5 bases stayed unmatched. The CDR3 has 15 residues. Germline loops: CDR1 MNHNS, CDR2 SASEGT. The CDR3 region is CASSRDRDPSYEQYF. The CDR3 DNA follows: TGTGCCAGCAGTCGGGACAGGGATCCCTCCTACGAGCAGTACTTC.

J is TRBJ2-3 and V is TRBV5-1, with D maybe TRBD2 (6 bases). CDR1 and CDR2 (germline): SGHRS, YFSETQ. Trimming shortened V by 5 bases and J by 6 bases, and 10 bases separated the two germline ends. The CDR3 extends over 12 amino acids. This chain's CDR3 is CASSRLEDTQYF. The DNA of the CDR3 is TGCGCCAGCAGTCGACTAGAGGATACGCAGTATTTT.

This chain joins TRBV27 and TRBJ1-3, with TRBD1 identical over 9 bases. The length of the CDR3 is 16 residues. Per germline, CDR1 MNHEY and CDR2 SMNVEV (reference sequence). V shed 6 bases, J shed 1 base, and the junction held 7 bases outside the gene matches. The CDR3 here is CASRRAGTGSGNTIYF. CDR3 sequence (DNA): TGTGCCAGCAGGAGAGCCGGGACAGGGTCTGGAAACACCATATATTTT.

Here the CDR3 reads CASSPQSNYGYTF. CDR3 coding DNA: TGTGCCAGCAGTCCACAATCAAACTATGGCTACACCTTC. The chain recombines TRBV12-3 or TRBV12-4 with TRBJ1-2; no firm D call. Between the trimmed V and J ends, which lost 5 bases and 2 bases, there was a span of 9 bases. The CDR3 consists of 13 residues.

This chain links TRBV5-1 with TRBJ2-3; TRBD2 agrees at 9 bases. Per germline, CDR1 SGHRS and CDR2 YFSETQ. V lost 0 bases and J lost 2; bases outside the gene matches: 4. The CDR3 is 16 amino acids. In DNA form, the CDR3 reads TGCGCCAGCAGCTTGGAGACTAGCGGTTACACAGATACGCAGTATTTT. This encodes CASSLETSGYTDTQYF.

The rearrangement links TRBV29-1 to TRBJ2-7; 7 bases are shared with TRBD1. Germline loops: CDR1 SQVTM, CDR2 ANQGSEA. The CDR3 loop spans 13 amino acids. The V gene end was trimmed by 4 bases and the J gene end by 3 bases; junction bases not matched to a gene: 6. The CDR3 protein is CSVGDRADYEQYF. The CDR3 coding sequence is TGCAGCGTTGGAGACAGGGCCGACTACGAGCAGTACTTC.